These 13 T cell receptor beta chains originate from one sample sequenced in a study of blood T cells in healthy people across ages. Then a second PCR, running roughly 7 to 11 cycles, was carried out with a sample-barcoded 5' primer and a J-beta primer mix. TCRdb redid the calling of the 5' RACE reads with MiXCR, one entry per CDR3 protein. Of hundreds of thousands of distinct CDR3 sequences listed, under 30% are singletons. These same data were also listed under a study on T cells of mothers and their children.

Material: blood. The receptors were gathered from a boy between 10 and 17 years old in good health.

The gene calls are TRBV20-1 and TRBJ2-1, with 8 nucleotides matching TRBD2. The J segment lost 4 bases and the V segment lost 4 bases, leaving 12 bases of the junction unmatched. The length of the CDR3 is 16 residues. Germline values: CDR1 DFQATT, CDR2 SNEGSKA (reference sequence). The CDR3 region has the DNA TGCAGTGCTACCAGTAGTAGCGGGGAGCGATACAATGAGCAGTTCTTC. It codes for CSATSSSGERYNEQFF.

The V call is TRBV4-3, the J call TRBJ1-1; D unresolved. The CDR3 loop spans 14 amino acids. Germline CDR1 and CDR2: LGHNA and YSLEER. V was shortened by 1 base and J by 5 bases, with 11 bases between the two germline ends. The CDR3 loop reads CASSQGFSGTEAFF. As DNA, the CDR3 is TGCGCCAGCAGCCAAGGGTTCTCCGGGACTGAAGCTTTCTTT.

This clonotype came up a few times. The genes are TRBV29-1 and TRBJ2-3; no firm D call. Trimming took off 0 bases at V and 11 bases at J, with 15 bases between the two ends. There are 13 residues in the CDR3. CDR1 and CDR2 (germline): SQVTM, ANQGSEA. In DNA form, the CDR3 reads TGCAGCGTTGAAGAACTTACTGCCAAGGGGCAGTATTTT. Translating it yields CSVEELTAKGQYF.

To note about this clonotype: This may come from a read error, since a much larger clone is one base off. The chain employs TRBV18 and TRBJ1-1; D call uncertain. Germline V gene sequence: CDR1 KGHSH, CDR2 LQKENI. This CDR3 has 13 amino acids. The CDR3 sequence: CASSQGQNNEAFF. In DNA, the CDR3 is TGTGCCAGCTCACAGGGTCAGAACAATGAAGCTTTCTTT.

The chain's CDR3 is CSVDDDYTDTQYF. The CDR3 bases are TGCAGCGTTGATGACGACTACACAGATACGCAGTATTTT. This chain links TRBV29-1 with TRBJ2-3; perhaps TRBD2 as D (5 bases). The germline V gene encodes CDR1 SQVTM and CDR2 ANQGSEA. The CDR3 has 13 residues. V lost 3 bases and J 2 bases, leaving 9 bases between the germline ends.

In this sample, this clonotype turned up many times. The CDR3 nucleotides read TGTGCCAGCAGCCGGGACAGAATGAACACCGGGGAGCTGTTTTTT. Its translation: CASSRDRMNTGELFF. V gene TRBV14 combines with J gene TRBJ2-2, with 7 bases matching TRBD1. The CDR3 has 15 amino acids. The junction had 3 bases not matched to a gene; V was cut back by 4 bases and J by 1 base. Germline V lookup: CDR1 SGHDN, CDR2 FVKESK.

This clonotype showed up just a few times. The chain recombines TRBV7-2 with TRBJ2-5; 12 nucleotides agree with TRBD1. The V gene end was trimmed by 2 bases and the J gene end by 4 bases; junction bases not matched to a gene: 2. This CDR3 is built from 15 residues. Germline CDR1 is SGHTA and CDR2 is FQGNSA. In DNA, the CDR3 is TGTGCCAGCAGCTTATGGGACAGGGGGCCAGAGACCCAGTACTTC. The encoded protein is CASSLWDRGPETQYF.

This clonotype came up many times. This chain links TRBV29-1 with TRBJ2-5; 9 nucleotides match TRBD2. Germline V gene data show CDR1 as SQVTM and CDR2 as ANQGSEA. The CDR3 covers 14 residues. Trimming removed 6 bases from V and 5 bases from J; junction bases left unmatched: 10. The CDR3 DNA reads as TGCAGCGTAGAACGAGAAGCGGGAGGTGAGACCCAGTACTTC. It is translated as CSVEREAGGETQYF.

This chain joins TRBV12-3 or TRBV12-4 and TRBJ2-5; TRBD2 is a possible D gene (7 bases). V was shortened by 3 bases and J by 4 bases, with 15 bases between the two germline ends. The CDR3 runs 15 residues. The CDR3 region is CASSFRGAKGETQYF. In DNA, the CDR3 is TGTGCCAGCAGTTTTCGGGGGGCCAAGGGAGAGACCCAGTACTTC.

The chain couples TRBV19 to TRBJ2-1; D tentatively reads TRBD1 or TRBD2 (5 bases each). The CDR3 loop spans 15 amino acids. The germline CDR1 and CDR2 sequences are LNHDA and SQIVND (reference sequence). V shed 4 bases and J shed 4 bases, with 14 bases lying between them. Written as DNA, the CDR3 is TGTGCCAGTAGTACTCACCGGGACGAATACAATGAGCAGTTCTTC. It is translated as CASSTHRDEYNEQFF. The full variable domain, rest sourced from reference TRBV19 and TRBJ2-1, is DGGITQSPKYLFRKEGQNVTLSCEQNLNHDAMYWYRQDPGQGLRLIYYSQIVNDFQKGDIAEGYSVSREKKESFPLTVTSAQKNPTAFYLCASSTHRDEYNEQFFGPGTRLTVL.

This clonotype occurred a few times. The chain is built from TRBV7-8 and TRBJ2-1; TRBD2 agrees at 9 bases. V was pared by 3 bases and J by 4 bases, with 7 bases of the junction left unmatched. Germline CDR1 reads SGHVS; CDR2 reads FQNEAQ. CDR3 length equals 16 residues. The CDR3 nucleotides read TGTGCCAGCAGCTTGTCCGGGACTAGCAGATACAATGAGCAGTTCTTC. Translating gives CASSLSGTSRYNEQFF.

This clonotype has just a few counts. The rearrangement joins TRBV7-9 to TRBJ1-6, with TRBD1 as a possible D gene (6 bases). V was trimmed by 4 bases and J by 9 bases, leaving 13 bases between them. The CDR3 has 14 residues. Germline assignment: CDR1 SEHNR and CDR2 FQNEAQ (reference sequence). CDR3 residues: CASSSGQSTSPLHF. The CDR3 region has the DNA TGTGCCAGCAGCTCCGGACAGTCTACTTCACCCCTCCACTTT.

This clonotype was observed a few times. The genes are TRBV29-1 and TRBJ2-1, with 8 bases aligning to TRBD1. V lost 6 bases to trimming and J lost 1 base; unmatched junction nucleotides: 5. The CDR3 consists of 14 residues. Germline CDR1 reads SQVTM; CDR2 reads ANQGSEA. The DNA of the CDR3 is TGCAGCGTCCCGACAGGGGCTTCCTACAATGAGCAGTTCTTC. It encodes CSVPTGASYNEQFF.